This record concerns one T cell receptor (beta chain) sequence. This specimen comes from a study of CD8 T cells in Susac syndrome. cDNA came from approximately 0.5 to 1 ug RNA primed by random hexamers. Via MiXCR, TCRdb re-called the immunoSEQ multiplex PCR reads, giving one row per CDR3 protein. The repertoire holds just over 300,000 distinct CDR3 sequences, just over 90% seen once, with roughly 0.07% in the top ten. TCR beta sequencing was performed on blood CD8+ and CD4+ T cells. The sample taken for sequencing was CD4+ T cells from PBMCs. The sequence was obtained from a human donor with multiple sclerosis.

The CDR3 DNA reads TGTGCCAGCTCAACATATAGTGGCGATGAGCAGTTCTTC. It translates to CASSTYSGDEQFF. The genes are TRBV18 and TRBJ2-1; D uncertain. V lost 5 bases and J 8 bases, leaving 13 bases between the germline ends. The CDR3 has 13 residues. From germline, CDR1 is KGHSH and CDR2 LQKENI.